One and the same sample provided the 28 T cell receptor beta chains below, sequenced in a study of shared clonotypes between healthy human individuals. The table came from immunoSEQ multiplex PCR; TCRdb's copy has only in-frame clones and leaves some out. In the table there are about 1.1 million clones, roughly 80% of which are singletons. The source material was memory CD4+ T cells from PBMCs. The subset denotes: CD45RA-negative fraction. Every receptor here comes from a young man in good health. Some clones in this sample may be carry-over from other donors' samples.

This clone has a handful of counts. The J gene is TRBJ2-1, the V gene TRBV7-7, with a tentative D call TRBD2 (5 bases). Germline CDR1 is SSHAT and CDR2 is FNYEAQ (reference sequence). The CDR3 spans 13 residues. Trimming took off 1 base at V and 6 bases at J, with 7 bases between the two ends. The CDR3 nucleotides are TGTGCCAGCAGCTTAGACGGGGTCAATGAGCAGTTCTTC. Translation gives CASSLDGVNEQFF.

This sequence joins TRBV30 and TRBJ1-4; 9 positions match TRBD1. Per the germline V gene, CDR1 is GTSNPN and CDR2 is SVGIG (reference sequence). This CDR3 region has 16 residues. J gave up 0 bases and V 0 bases, and 2 bases lay outside the gene matches. The CDR3 loop is CAWSVQGAATNEKLFF. CDR3 nucleotides: TGTGCCTGGAGTGTACAGGGGGCGGCAACTAATGAAAAACTGTTTTTT.

Of note for this clone: The identical CDR3 is also encoded by other nucleotide sequences in the sample. The J gene is TRBJ1-3, the V gene TRBV18; a weak D match, TRBD1 (5 bases). The germline V gene has CDR1 KGHSH and CDR2 LQKENI. Trimming cost V 3 bases and J 1 base, with 10 bases left between them. The CDR3 sequence is 15 residues long. The CDR3 spells CASSPGQGSGNTIYF. CDR3 sequence (DNA): TGTGCCAGCTCACCCGGGCAGGGTTCTGGAAACACCATATATTTT.

Worth noting for this clone: A much larger clone differs from this one at a single base, so this may be a read error. J is TRBJ1-1 and V is TRBV7-3; D is ambiguous. The CDR3 length is 13 residues. The germline gives CDR1 SGHTA, CDR2 FQGTGA. Trimming cost V 2 bases and J 4 bases, with 8 bases left between them. The CDR3 DNA reads as TGTGCCAGCAGCTTAGGGTCTCCCACTGAAGCTTTCTTT. Amino acids: CASSLGSPTEAFF.

The rearrangement links TRBV5-4 to TRBJ2-7; D call uncertain. The CDR3 is 12 amino acids. CDR1 is SGHNT, CDR2 YYREEE, per germline (reference sequence). V gave up 1 base and J gave up 4 bases, with 6 bases separating them. The CDR3 DNA reads TGTGCCAGCAGCTTGTCAATTTACGAGCAGTACTTC. It is translated as CASSLSIYEQYF.

The table lists this clone with many counts. V usage is TRBV10-1 and J usage is TRBJ2-7; 7 positions agree with TRBD2. The CDR3 covers 14 residues. The germline V gene encodes CDR1 WNHNN and CDR2 SYGVQD (reference sequence). The trim removed 3 bases at V and 10 bases at J, leaving 12 bases unmatched. As DNA, the CDR3 is TGCGCCAGCAGTGAACACAGCGGGGACGGACCACAGTACTTC. This sequence encodes CASSEHSGDGPQYF.

The CDR3 region is CASSDRQGGNYGYTF. The DNA of the CDR3 is TGTGCCAGCAGTGACAGACAGGGAGGGAACTATGGCTACACCTTC. This sequence joins TRBV6-1 and TRBJ1-2, with TRBD1 matching over 7 bases. The CDR3 is 15 residues long. Germline V CDR1 and CDR2: MNHNS, SASEGT. J was trimmed by 2 bases and V by 3 bases; bases with no gene match: 6.

The chain has TRBV2 and TRBJ2-1; 7 positions match TRBD1. After removal of 6 bases from V and 4 bases from J, the junction contained 9 bases not matched to a gene. Germline V gives CDR1 SNHLY, CDR2 FYNNEI. The CDR3 extends over 15 amino acids. CDR3 nucleotide sequence: TGTGCCAGCAGGGACAACAGGGGTCGGTACAATGAGCAGTTCTTC. Translated, it gives CASRDNRGRYNEQFF.

This chain connects TRBV5-4 to TRBJ1-1; D gene uncertain. V was clipped by 4 bases and J by 4 bases, with 14 bases between them. This CDR3 region has 14 residues. Germline CDR1 SGHNT, CDR2 YYREEE (reference sequence). As DNA, the CDR3 is TGTGCCAGCAGCATGGGTAGGGAGCGCACTGAAGCTTTCTTT. Its translation is CASSMGRERTEAFF.

The chain uses TRBV7-9 and TRBJ2-3, with 8 nucleotides matching TRBD1. The CDR3 consists of 13 residues. CDR1 SEHNR and CDR2 FQNEAQ come from the germline V gene (reference sequence). With 5 bases clipped from V and 5 bases from J, the junction kept 3 bases outside the gene matches. Here the CDR3 reads CASSQGARDTQYF. CDR3 sequence (DNA): TGTGCCAGCAGCCAGGGGGCAAGAGATACGCAGTATTTT.

J is TRBJ2-7 and V is TRBV6-5, with D possibly matching TRBD2 (7 bases). V was trimmed by 6 bases and J by 7 bases, leaving 19 bases between them. CDR1 MNHEY and CDR2 SVGAGI come from the germline V gene. The CDR3 is made up of 14 amino acids. The CDR3 sequence: CASSNGGRGSEQYF. CDR3 DNA sequence: TGTGCCAGCAGCAACGGGGGGAGGGGGTCGGAGCAGTACTTC.

The chain is built from TRBV25-1 and TRBJ1-1; possible D gene TRBD1, 5 bases. The ends were cut back, 5 bases at V and 2 bases at J, with 15 bases in the middle. The CDR3 runs to 15 residues. The germline CDR1 and CDR2 sequences are MGHDK and SYGVNS. The CDR3 region has the DNA TGTGCCAGCAGTAGCAAAGGGGCGATAAACACTGAAGCTTTCTTT. Amino acid sequence: CASSSKGAINTEAFF.

Of note for this clone: This same CDR3 is encoded by further DNA sequences in the sample. The J gene is TRBJ2-7, the V gene TRBV30, with 9 bases aligning to TRBD1. V was pared by 5 bases and J by 2 bases, with 4 bases of the junction left unmatched. This CDR3 is 13 amino acids long. Per germline, CDR1 GTSNPN and CDR2 SVGIG (reference sequence). As DNA, the CDR3 is TGTGCCTGGTCGACAGGGGGGCCCTACGAGCAGTACTTC. Translation: CAWSTGGPYEQYF.

J is TRBJ2-2 and V is TRBV2, with D hard to call. Germline V gives CDR1 SNHLY, CDR2 FYNNEI. The V end was cut by 7 bases, the J end by 7 bases, with 7 bases between. CDR3 size: 11 residues. CDR3 coding DNA: TGTGCCAGCAAGATAAACGGGGAGCTGTTTTTT. Amino acids: CASKINGELFF.

The gene calls are TRBV30 and TRBJ2-5; 7 positions match TRBD1. Gene TRBJ2-7 matches the end of the DNA better, so the J call may be wrong. CDR1 and CDR2 (germline): GTSNPN, SVGIG (reference sequence). CDR3 length equals 15 residues. CDR3 nucleotides: TGTGCCTGGAGTGGCACAGGGGAAAGCTCCTACGAGCAGTACTTC. It translates to CAWSGTGESSYEQYF.

The genes are TRBV2 and TRBJ1-5; maybe TRBD1 (6 bases). The CDR3 totals 14 residues. Looked up from germline, CDR1 is SNHLY and CDR2 is FYNNEI. V was shortened by 4 bases and J by 5 bases, with 12 bases between the two germline ends. The CDR3 reads CASSGLQGYQPQHF. CDR3 nucleotide sequence: TGTGCCAGCAGTGGTTTACAGGGATATCAGCCCCAGCATTTT.

V is TRBV12-2 and J is TRBJ1-2. TRBV12-2 is listed as a pseudogene. The CDR3 runs to 13 residues. CDR3 sequence reads: CASRLESPYGYTF. CDR3 nucleotides: TGTGCAAGTCGCTTAGAGTCTCCCTATGGCTACACCTTC.

Points on this clone: The sample has other DNA sequences that encode this CDR3 too. The chain is built from TRBV20-1 and TRBJ2-5; a possible D gene is TRBD1 (5 bases). The germline CDR1 and CDR2 sequences are DFQATT and SNEGSKA (reference sequence). V was clipped by 5 bases and J by 4 bases, with 8 bases between them. CDR3 length equals 11 residues. The chain's CDR3 is CSALRGETQYF. The CDR3, as DNA: TGCAGTGCTCTAAGGGGAGAGACCCAGTACTTC.

As to this clone: At the DNA level, this CDR3 is encoded by other sequences in the same sample as well. This chain connects TRBV18 to TRBJ2-5; either TRBD1 or TRBD2 may supply D (5 bases each). Germline lookup yields CDR1 KGHSH and CDR2 LQKENI. The CDR3 spans 13 residues. The V gene lost 6 bases and the J gene lost 3 bases, with 11 bases spanning the gap. The CDR3 loop is CASSPGLEETQYF. The CDR3 DNA reads as TGTGCCAGCTCGCCGGGGCTGGAAGAGACCCAGTACTTC.

This clone was counted a few times. The rearrangement joins TRBV28 to TRBJ2-2; 10 positions match TRBD2. Losses at the gene ends were 8 bases for V and 7 bases for J; bases not matched to a gene: 16. Germline CDR1 MDHEN, CDR2 SYDVKM. The CDR3 extends over 17 amino acids. This CDR3 reads CASGGTISGRTLGELFF. CDR3 coding DNA: TGTGCCAGCGGGGGGACTATTAGCGGGAGGACCCTCGGGGAGCTGTTTTTT.

The J gene is TRBJ2-1, the V gene TRBV10-3, with a possible D match to TRBD2 (6 bases). V was cut by 2 bases and J by 8 bases, with 16 bases left in between. The CDR3 loop spans 15 amino acids. The germline CDR1 and CDR2 sequences are ENHRY and SYGVKD. The CDR3 region is CAISEGTGRRYEQFF. In DNA, the CDR3 is TGTGCCATCAGTGAGGGGACTGGTCGTCGGTATGAGCAGTTCTTC.

This rearrangement joins TRBV4-1 to TRBJ2-3, with 9 bases matching TRBD2. V shed 4 bases, J shed 5 bases, and the junction held 10 bases outside the gene matches. There are 16 residues in the CDR3. The germline gives CDR1 MGHRA, CDR2 YSYEKL. This CDR3 reads CASSLVGGRAQDTQYF. Here the CDR3 DNA reads TGCGCCAGCAGCCTGGTTGGCGGGAGGGCCCAAGATACGCAGTATTTT.

At least ten counts were recorded for this clone. The sample contains more than one DNA sequence encoding this CDR3. The chain employs TRBV20-1 and TRBJ2-7; D unclear. With 3 bases removed from V and 3 bases from J, the gap between germline ends came to 0 bases. The CDR3 has 9 amino acids. The V gene's germline CDR1 is DFQATT and CDR2 SNEGSKA (reference sequence). The CDR3 region has the DNA TGCAGTGCTAGCTACGAGCAGTACTTC. Amino acid sequence: CSASYEQYF.

This chain joins TRBV4-2 and TRBJ2-1; 7 bases agree with TRBD2. The CDR3 runs to 15 residues. Losses at the gene ends were 6 bases for V and 3 bases for J; bases not matched to a gene: 8. Germline V gene sequence: CDR1 LGHNA, CDR2 YNFKEQ. CDR3 region: CASSPEQRDYNEQFF. CDR3 sequence (DNA): TGTGCCAGCAGTCCCGAGCAGCGGGACTACAATGAGCAGTTCTTC.

V is TRBV11-2 and J is TRBJ1-4; the match to TRBD1 covers 7 bases. The CDR3 spans 14 residues. Unmatched junction bases numbered 10, after V lost 5 bases and J lost 10 bases. CDR1 is SGHAT and CDR2 is FQNNGV in the germline V gene. CDR3 nucleotide sequence: TGTGCCAGCAGCCCCTCGACAGGGACTGGAAAACTGTTTTTT. Translated, it gives CASSPSTGTGKLFF.

V usage is TRBV7-9 and J usage is TRBJ2-2; 8 bases align to TRBD2. With 5 bases clipped from V and 4 bases from J, the junction kept 6 bases outside the gene matches. In germline, CDR1 is SEHNR, CDR2 FQNEAQ (reference sequence). The CDR3 length is 15 residues. CDR3 sequence: CASSLSGMGTGELFF. The CDR3 DNA follows: TGTGCCAGCAGCCTTAGCGGGATGGGCACCGGGGAGCTGTTTTTT.

This clone has just one count. For the CDR3, the DNA is TGTGCCAGCAGCGTAGTTGGGCTAGGCGGCTACACCTTC. It codes for CASSVVGLGGYTF. The V gene is TRBV9, the J gene TRBJ1-2; no clear D gene. The CDR3 consists of 13 residues. Trimming cost V 0 bases and J 8 bases, with 11 bases left between them. From germline, CDR1 is SGDLS and CDR2 YYNGEE. Complete variable domain (other parts from reference TRBV9 and TRBJ1-2): DSGVTQTPKHLITATGQRVTLRCSPRSGDLSVYWYQQSLDQGLQFLIQYYNGEERAKGNILERFSAQQFPDLHSELNLSSLELGDSALYFCASSVVGLGGYTFGSGTRLTVV.

This chain links TRBV2 with TRBJ2-6; 8 bases match TRBD2. The CDR3 runs to 16 residues. The V and J ends lost 2 bases and 2 bases, in that order; junction bases with no gene match: 2. Per the germline V gene, CDR1 is SNHLY and CDR2 is FYNNEI. The CDR3 here is CASSETGGTGANVLTF. Here the CDR3 DNA reads TGTGCCAGCAGTGAAACGGGAGGGACTGGGGCCAACGTCCTGACTTTC. The entire variable domain, with the rest obtained from reference TRBV2 and TRBJ2-6, is as follows: EPEVTQTPSHQVTQMGQEVILRCVPISNHLYFYWYRQILGQKVEFLVSFYNNEISEKSEIFDDQFSVERPDGSNFTLKIRSTKLEDSAMYFCASSETGGTGANVLTFGAGSRLTVL.